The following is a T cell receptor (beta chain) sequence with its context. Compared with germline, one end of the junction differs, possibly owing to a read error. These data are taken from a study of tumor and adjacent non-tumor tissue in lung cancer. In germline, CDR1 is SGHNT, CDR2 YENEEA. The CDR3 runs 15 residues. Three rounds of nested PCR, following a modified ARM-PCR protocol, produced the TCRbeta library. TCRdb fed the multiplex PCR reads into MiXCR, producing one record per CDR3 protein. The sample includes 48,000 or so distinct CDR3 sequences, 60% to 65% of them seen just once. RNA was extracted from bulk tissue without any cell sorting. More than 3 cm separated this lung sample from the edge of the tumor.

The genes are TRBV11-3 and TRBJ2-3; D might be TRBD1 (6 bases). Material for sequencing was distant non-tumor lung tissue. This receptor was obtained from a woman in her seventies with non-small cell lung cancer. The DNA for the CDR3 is TGTGCCAGCAGCTTAGGGGGACACTACACAGATACGCAATATTTT. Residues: CASSLGGHYTDTQYF.